The clone carrying this T cell receptor beta chain was seen ten or more times. Its matching antigen is unknown. The V segment lost 9 bases and the J segment 0 bases; nucleotides outside the gene matches: 5. Germline V CDR1 and CDR2: MDHEN, SYDVKM. The CDR3 covers 15 residues. This entry comes from a study of Graves' ophthalmopathy and Graves' hyperthyroidism. Study in general: Sampling took place at initial diagnosis, with peripheral blood obtained before any treatment. General study results and limits: Clonotypes were expanded in thyroid at above 0.001 frequency, and most also appeared in blood.

RNA served as the template for amplifying TCR beta CDR3 regions. Scientists carried out first-round RT-PCR using HTBI primers and then a second-round multiplex PCR. Using its own MiXCR run on the multiplex PCR reads, TCRdb lists one record per CDR3 protein. The sample consists of roughly 500,000 distinct CDR3 sequences, over 13% of them appearing once. Under 3 months in duration, the ophthalmopathy in affected donors had moderate-to-severe activity, CAS ≥3 and NOSPECS ≥4. Fresh peripheral blood (about 9 ml) yielded the PBMCs. The V gene is TRBV28, the J gene TRBJ2-6; the match to TRBD1 covers 7 bases. Sequenced: blood. The clonotype comes from a woman in her thirties with Graves' ophthalmopathy. The DNA for the CDR3 is TGTGCCAGTAACAGGGGCCTCTCTGGGGCCAACGTCCTGACTTTC. Its protein is CASNRGLSGANVLTF.